The clone carrying this T cell receptor (beta chain) was observed at least ten times. Its antigen is not known. This sample is part of a study of spatial heterogeneity in lung cancer. About the research overall: Sequencing consistently turned up more beta-chain sequences than alpha-chain sequences. Study outcomes and limitations: Ubiquitous expanded tumor TCRs were seen in blood more at resection than at follow-up.

TCRdb used MiXCR to reprocess the 5' RACE reads, holding one entry per CDR3 protein. The table shows 48,000 or so distinct CDR3 sequences, with about 5.8% occurring only once. Sample time point: sample taken at primary tumor resection. The donor population consisted of roughly 70 patients with untreated, early-stage non-small cell lung cancer. Researchers sequenced whole RNA taken from tumor, nontumor lung or frozen PBMC without sorting. Germline CDR1 reads MDHEN; CDR2 reads SYDVKM. Trimming shortened V by 7 bases and J by 3 bases, and 12 bases separated the two germline ends. This CDR3 spans 13 amino acids.

The rearrangement joins TRBV28 to TRBJ2-5, with a tentative D call TRBD2 (5 bases). The origin of this receptor is a male donor with early-stage non-small cell lung cancer. This sample comprised PBMCs, obtained at surgery. CDR3 in DNA: TGTGCCAGCACCCTTGGGAGCGAAGAGACCCAGTACTTC. Translated: CASTLGSEETQYF.